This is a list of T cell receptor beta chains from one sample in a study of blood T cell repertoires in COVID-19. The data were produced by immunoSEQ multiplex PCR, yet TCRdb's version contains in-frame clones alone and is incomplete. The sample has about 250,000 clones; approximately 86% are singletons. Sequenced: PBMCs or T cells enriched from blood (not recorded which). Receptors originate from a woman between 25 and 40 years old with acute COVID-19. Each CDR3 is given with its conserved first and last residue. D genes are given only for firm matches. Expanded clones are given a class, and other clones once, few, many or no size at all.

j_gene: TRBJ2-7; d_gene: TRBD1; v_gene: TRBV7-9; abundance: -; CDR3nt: TGTGCCAGCAGCTGGACGACAGGGAGAAATGGCGAGCAGTACTTC; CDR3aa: CASSWTTGRNGEQYF
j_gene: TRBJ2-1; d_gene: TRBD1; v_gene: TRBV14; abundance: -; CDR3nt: TGTGCCAGCAGAACCGGACAGGGGGCTTACAATGAGCAGTTCTTC; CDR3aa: CASRTGQGAYNEQFF
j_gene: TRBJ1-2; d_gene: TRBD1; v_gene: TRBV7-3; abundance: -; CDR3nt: TGTGCCAGCAGCTTAAGGGGTGGACAGGGGAACTATGGCTACACCTTC; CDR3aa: CASSLRGGQGNYGYTF
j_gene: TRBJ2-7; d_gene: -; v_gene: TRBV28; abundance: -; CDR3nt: TGTGCCAGCAGTCCAGGGGGGCCAACGGGGGCGAGAAAATACGAGCAGTACTTC; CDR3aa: CASSPGGPTGARKYEQYF
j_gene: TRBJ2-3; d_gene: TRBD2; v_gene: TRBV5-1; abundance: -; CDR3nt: TGCGCCAGCAGCTTGGCAGGGACTAGCGTGCCAGATACGCAGTATTTT; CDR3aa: CASSLAGTSVPDTQYF
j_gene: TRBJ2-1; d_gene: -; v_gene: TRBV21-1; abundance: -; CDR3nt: TGTGCCAGCAGACTATATGAGCAGTTCTTC; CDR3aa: CASRLYEQFF
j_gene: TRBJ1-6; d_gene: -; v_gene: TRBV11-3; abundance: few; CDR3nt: TGTGCCAGCAGCTTAGACAGCTCCTATAATTCACCCCTCCACTTT; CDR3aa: CASSLDSSYNSPLHF
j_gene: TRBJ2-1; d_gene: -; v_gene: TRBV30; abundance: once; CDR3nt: TGTGCCTCGGACAGTCGGAATGAGCAGTTCTTC; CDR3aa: CASDSRNEQFF
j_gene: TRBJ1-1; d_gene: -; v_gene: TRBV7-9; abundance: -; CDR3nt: TGTGCCAGCAGCTTAGACAGTAACACTGAAGCTTTCTTT; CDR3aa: CASSLDSNTEAFF
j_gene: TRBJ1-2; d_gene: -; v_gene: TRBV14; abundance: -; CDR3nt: TGTGCCAGCAGCCAGGTACAGGGATCTAACTATGGCTACACCTTC; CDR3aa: CASSQVQGSNYGYTF
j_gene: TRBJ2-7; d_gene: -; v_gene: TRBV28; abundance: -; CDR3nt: TGTGCCAGCAGTTTAATGGCCGTCTACGAGCAGTACTTC; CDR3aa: CASSLMAVYEQYF
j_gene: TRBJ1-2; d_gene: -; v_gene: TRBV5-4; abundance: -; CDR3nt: TGTGCCAGCAGCTTGGGGGGCTCTCGTGGTGGCTACACCTTC; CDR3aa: CASSLGGSRGGYTF
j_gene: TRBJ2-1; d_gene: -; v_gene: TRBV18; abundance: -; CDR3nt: TGTGCCAGCTCACCCCCTGGAGGACCTTACAATGAGCAGTTCTTC; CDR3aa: CASSPPGGPYNEQFF
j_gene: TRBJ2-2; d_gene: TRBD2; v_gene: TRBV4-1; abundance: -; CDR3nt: TGCGCCAGCAGCCAAGATATCGGACTAGCGGGATTCGACACCGGGGAGCTGTTTTTT; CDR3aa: CASSQDIGLAGFDTGELFF
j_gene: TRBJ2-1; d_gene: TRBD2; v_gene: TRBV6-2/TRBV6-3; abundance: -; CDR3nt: TGTGCCAGCAGTTTCTTGGGACTAGCGGGTGAGCAGTTCTTC; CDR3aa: CASSFLGLAGEQFF
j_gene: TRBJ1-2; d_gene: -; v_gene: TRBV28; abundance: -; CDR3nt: TGTGCCAGCAGTTTGACAGGACTTAACTATGGCTACACCTTC; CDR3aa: CASSLTGLNYGYTF
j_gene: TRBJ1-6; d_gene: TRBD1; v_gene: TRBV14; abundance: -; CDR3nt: TGTGCCAGCAGCCAAGGACAGGGTTCCTATAATTCACCCCTCCACTTT; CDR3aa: CASSQGQGSYNSPLHF
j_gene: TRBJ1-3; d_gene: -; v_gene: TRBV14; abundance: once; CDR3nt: TGTGCCAGCAGCCAAGAGGCCAGGTTGTCTGGAAACACCATATATTTT; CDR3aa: CASSQEARLSGNTIYF
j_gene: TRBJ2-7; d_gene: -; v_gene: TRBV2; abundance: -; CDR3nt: TGTGCCAGCAGTCGGAGATCCCCCCTCTACGAGCAGTACTTC; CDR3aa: CASSRRSPLYEQYF
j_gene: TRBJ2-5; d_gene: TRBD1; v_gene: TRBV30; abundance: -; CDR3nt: TGTGCTTTTGCCGGGACAGGGGGAGAGACCCAGTACTTC; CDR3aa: CAFAGTGGETQYF
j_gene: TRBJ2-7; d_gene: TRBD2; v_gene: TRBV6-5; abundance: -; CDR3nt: TGTGCCACCGGACGACTAGCGGGCGGGACCTACGAGCAGTACTTC; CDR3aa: CATGRLAGGTYEQYF
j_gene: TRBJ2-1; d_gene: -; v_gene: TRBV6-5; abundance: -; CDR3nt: TGTGCCAGTGAAACCCTAACAGGAAATGAGCAGTTCTTC; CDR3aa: CASETLTGNEQFF
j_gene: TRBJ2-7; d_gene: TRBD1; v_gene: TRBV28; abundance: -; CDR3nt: TGTGCCAGCAGTTTAGCACAGGGGTGGGCGAACGAGCAGTACTTC; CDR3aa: CASSLAQGWANEQYF
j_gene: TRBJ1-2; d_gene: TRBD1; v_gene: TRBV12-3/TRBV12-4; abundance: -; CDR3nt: TGTGCCAGCAGCCGTCGGGACAGCTATGGCTACACCTTC; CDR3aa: CASSRRDSYGYTF
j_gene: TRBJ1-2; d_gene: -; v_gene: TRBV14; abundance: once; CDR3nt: TGTGCCAGCAGCCAGGGCAGGGTATCTGGCTACACCTTC; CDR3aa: CASSQGRVSGYTF
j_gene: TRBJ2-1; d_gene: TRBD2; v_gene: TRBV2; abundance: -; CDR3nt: TGTGCCAGCAGTGAAGGGACTAGCGGGTACAATGAGCAGTTCTTC; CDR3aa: CASSEGTSGYNEQFF
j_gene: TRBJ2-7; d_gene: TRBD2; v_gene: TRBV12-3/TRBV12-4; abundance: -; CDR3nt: TGTGCCAGTTCCGGGCAGCGGGACGGCGAGCAGTACTTC; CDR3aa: CASSGQRDGEQYF
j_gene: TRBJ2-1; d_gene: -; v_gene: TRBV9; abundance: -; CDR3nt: TGTGCCAGCAGCGTAAGAGGGGGAGGGTCAGGCCCCTACAATGAGCAGTTCTTC; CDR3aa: CASSVRGGGSGPYNEQFF
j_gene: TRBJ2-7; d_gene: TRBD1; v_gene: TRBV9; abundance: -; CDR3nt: TGTGCCAGCAGCGTAGATGTGTGGGGTCGACAGGGGGCAGGGTTGGCGTACGAGCAGTACTTC; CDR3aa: CASSVDVWGRQGAGLAYEQYF
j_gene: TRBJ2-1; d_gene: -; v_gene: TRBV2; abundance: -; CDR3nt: TGTGCCAGCAGTTCGGGGTTTAATGAGCAGTTCTTC; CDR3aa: CASSSGFNEQFF
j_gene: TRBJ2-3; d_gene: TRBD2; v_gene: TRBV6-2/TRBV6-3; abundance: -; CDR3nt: TGTGCCAGCAGTTACCCTACCGAGAAGTCAAAAGGGACTAGCGGACCAGATACGCAGTATTTT; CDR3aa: CASSYPTEKSKGTSGPDTQYF
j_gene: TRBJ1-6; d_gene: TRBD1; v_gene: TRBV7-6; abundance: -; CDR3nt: TGTGCCAGCAGCGCGGACAGGAATAATTCACCCCTCCACTTT; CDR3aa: CASSADRNNSPLHF
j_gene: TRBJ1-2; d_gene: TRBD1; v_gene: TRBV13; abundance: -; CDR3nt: TGTGCCAGCAGCCCATCGGACAGGGGGCCGTTGAATGGCTACACCTTC; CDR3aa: CASSPSDRGPLNGYTF
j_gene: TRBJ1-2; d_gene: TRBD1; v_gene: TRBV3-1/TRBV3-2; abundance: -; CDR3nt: TGTGCCAGCAGCCAACGAGGGGGCGCGGCTGGCTACACCTTC; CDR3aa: CASSQRGGAAGYTF
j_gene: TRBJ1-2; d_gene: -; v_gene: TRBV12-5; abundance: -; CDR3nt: TGTGCTAGTGGTTTTGGTAGCCTCGGTGGCTACACCTTC; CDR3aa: CASGFGSLGGYTF
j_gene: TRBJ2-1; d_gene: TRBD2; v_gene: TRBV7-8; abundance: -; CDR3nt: TGTGCCAGCAGCTTTACCGCTAGCGGGAGTGGAGATGAGCAGTTCTTC; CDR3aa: CASSFTASGSGDEQFF
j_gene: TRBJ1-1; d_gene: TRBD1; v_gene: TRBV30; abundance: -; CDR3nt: TGTGCCTGGATGGGACAGCGGGACACTGAAGCTTTCTTT; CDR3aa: CAWMGQRDTEAFF